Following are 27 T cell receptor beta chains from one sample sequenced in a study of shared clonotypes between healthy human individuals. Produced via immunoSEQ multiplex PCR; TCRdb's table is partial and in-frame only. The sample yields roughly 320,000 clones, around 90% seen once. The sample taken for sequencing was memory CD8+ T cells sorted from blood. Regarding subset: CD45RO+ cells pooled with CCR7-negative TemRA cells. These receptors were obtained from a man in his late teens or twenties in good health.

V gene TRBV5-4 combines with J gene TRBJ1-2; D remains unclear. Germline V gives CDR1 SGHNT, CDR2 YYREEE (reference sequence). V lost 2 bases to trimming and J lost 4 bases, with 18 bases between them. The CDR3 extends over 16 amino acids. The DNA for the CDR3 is TGTGCCAGCAGCTTCGGGGAATTGGGAGACCGCTATGGCTACACCTTC. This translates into CASSFGELGDRYGYTF. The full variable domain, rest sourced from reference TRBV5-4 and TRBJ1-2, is ETGVTQSPTHLIKTRGQQVTLRCSSQSGHNTVSWYQQALGQGPQFIFQYYREEENGRGNFPPRFSGLQFPNYSSELNVNALELDDSALYLCASSFGELGDRYGYTFGSGTRLTVV.

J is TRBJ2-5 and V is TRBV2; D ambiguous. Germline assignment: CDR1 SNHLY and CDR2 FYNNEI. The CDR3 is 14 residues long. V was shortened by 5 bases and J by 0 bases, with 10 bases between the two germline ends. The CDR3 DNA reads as TGTGCCAGCAGTAGGTACCGGTACCAAGAGACCCAGTACTTC. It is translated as CASSRYRYQETQYF. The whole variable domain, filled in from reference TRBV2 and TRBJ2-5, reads EPEVTQTPSHQVTQMGQEVILRCVPISNHLYFYWYRQILGQKVEFLVSFYNNEISEKSEIFDDQFSVERPDGSNFTLKIRSTKLEDSAMYFCASSRYRYQETQYFGPGTRLLVL.

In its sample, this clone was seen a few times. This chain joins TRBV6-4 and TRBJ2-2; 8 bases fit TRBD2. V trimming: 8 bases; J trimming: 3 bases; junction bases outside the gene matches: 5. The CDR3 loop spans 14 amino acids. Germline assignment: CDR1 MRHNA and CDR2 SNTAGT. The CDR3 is CASSGGPDTGELFF. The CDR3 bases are TGTGCCAGCTCGGGGGGGCCGGACACCGGGGAGCTGTTTTTT.

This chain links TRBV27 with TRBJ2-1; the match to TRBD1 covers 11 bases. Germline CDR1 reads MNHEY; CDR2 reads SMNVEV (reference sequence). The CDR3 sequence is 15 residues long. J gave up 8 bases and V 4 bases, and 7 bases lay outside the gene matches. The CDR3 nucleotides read TGTGCCAGCAGTTCACCGGGACAGGGGGACTATGAGCAGTTCTTC. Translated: CASSSPGQGDYEQFF.

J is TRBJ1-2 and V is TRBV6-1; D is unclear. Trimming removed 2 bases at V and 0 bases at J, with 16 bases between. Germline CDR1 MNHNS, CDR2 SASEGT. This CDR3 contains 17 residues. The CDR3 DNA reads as TGTGCCAGCAGTGAATACCCCCGGTACGCGGCTAACTATGGCTACACCTTC. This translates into CASSEYPRYAANYGYTF.

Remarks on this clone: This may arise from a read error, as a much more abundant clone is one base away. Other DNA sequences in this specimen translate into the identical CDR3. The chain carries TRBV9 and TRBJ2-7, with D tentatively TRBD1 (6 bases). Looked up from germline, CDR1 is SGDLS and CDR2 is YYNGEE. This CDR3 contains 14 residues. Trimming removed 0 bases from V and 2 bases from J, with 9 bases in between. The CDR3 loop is CASSVGAGAYEQYF. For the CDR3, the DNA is TGTGCCAGCAGCGTAGGTGCAGGGGCCTACGAGCAGTACTTC.

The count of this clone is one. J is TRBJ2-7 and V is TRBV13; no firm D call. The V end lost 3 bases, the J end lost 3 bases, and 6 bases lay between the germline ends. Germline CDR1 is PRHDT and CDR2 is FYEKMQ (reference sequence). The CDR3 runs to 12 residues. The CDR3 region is CASSFWGYEQYF. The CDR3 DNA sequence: TGTGCCAGCAGCTTTTGGGGCTACGAGCAGTACTTC.

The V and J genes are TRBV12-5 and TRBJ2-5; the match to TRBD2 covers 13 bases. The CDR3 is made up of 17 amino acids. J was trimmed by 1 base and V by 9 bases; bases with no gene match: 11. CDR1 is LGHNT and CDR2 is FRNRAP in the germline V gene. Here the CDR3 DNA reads TGTGCTAGCGGGACTAGCGGGACAATTGGAGGCCAAGAGACCCAGTACTTC. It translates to CASGTSGTIGGQETQYF. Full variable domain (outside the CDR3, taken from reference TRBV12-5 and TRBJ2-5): DARVTQTPRHKVTEMGQEVTMRCQPILGHNTVFWYRQTMMQGLELLAYFRNRAPLDDSGMPKDRFSAEMPDATLATLKIQPSEPRDSAVYFCASGTSGTIGGQETQYFGPGTRLLVL.

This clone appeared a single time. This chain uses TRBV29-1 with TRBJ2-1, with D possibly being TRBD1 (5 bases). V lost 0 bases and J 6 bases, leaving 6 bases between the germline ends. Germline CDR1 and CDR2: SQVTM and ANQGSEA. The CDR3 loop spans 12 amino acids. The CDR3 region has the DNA TGCAGCGTTGAAGAGACAGCCAATGAGCAGTTCTTC. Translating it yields CSVEETANEQFF.

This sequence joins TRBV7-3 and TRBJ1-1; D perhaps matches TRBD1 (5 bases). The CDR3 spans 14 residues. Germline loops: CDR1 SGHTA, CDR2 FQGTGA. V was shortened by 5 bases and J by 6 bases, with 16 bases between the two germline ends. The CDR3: CASSPVGGMAEAFF. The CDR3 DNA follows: TGTGCCAGCAGCCCCGTGGGGGGAATGGCTGAAGCTTTCTTT.

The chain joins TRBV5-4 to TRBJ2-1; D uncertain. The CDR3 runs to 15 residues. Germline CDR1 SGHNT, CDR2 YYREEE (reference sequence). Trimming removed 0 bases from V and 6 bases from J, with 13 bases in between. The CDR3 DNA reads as TGTGCCAGCAGCTTGGTTTGGCTAGGTGGCAATGAGCAGTTCTTC. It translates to CASSLVWLGGNEQFF. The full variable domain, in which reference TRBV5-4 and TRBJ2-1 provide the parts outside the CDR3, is ETGVTQSPTHLIKTRGQQVTLRCSSQSGHNTVSWYQQALGQGPQFIFQYYREEENGRGNFPPRFSGLQFPNYSSELNVNALELDDSALYLCASSLVWLGGNEQFFGPGTRLTVL.

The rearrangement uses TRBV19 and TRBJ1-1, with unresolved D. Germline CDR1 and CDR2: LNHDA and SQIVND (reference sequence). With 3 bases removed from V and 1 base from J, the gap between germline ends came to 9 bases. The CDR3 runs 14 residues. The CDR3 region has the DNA TGTGCCAGTAGTATGGTCAGAGAGAACACTGAAGCTTTCTTT. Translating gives CASSMVRENTEAFF. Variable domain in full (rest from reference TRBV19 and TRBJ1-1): DGGITQSPKYLFRKEGQNVTLSCEQNLNHDAMYWYRQDPGQGLRLIYYSQIVNDFQKGDIAEGYSVSREKKESFPLTVTSAQKNPTAFYLCASSMVRENTEAFFGQGTRLTVV.

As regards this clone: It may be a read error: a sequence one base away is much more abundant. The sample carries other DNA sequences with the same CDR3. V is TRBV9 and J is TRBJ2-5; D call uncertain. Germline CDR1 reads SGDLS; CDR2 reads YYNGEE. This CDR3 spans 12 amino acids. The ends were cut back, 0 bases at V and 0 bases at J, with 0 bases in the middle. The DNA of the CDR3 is TGTGCCAGCAGCGTAGACCAAGAGACCCAGTACTTC. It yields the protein CASSVDQETQYF.

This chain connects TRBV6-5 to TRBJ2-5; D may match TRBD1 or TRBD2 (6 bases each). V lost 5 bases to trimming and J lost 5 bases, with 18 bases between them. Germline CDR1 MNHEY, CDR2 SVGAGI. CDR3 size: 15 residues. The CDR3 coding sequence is TGTGCCAGCAGTGGGTTGGGGGGCGTGGAGGAGACCCAGTACTTC. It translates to CASSGLGGVEETQYF.

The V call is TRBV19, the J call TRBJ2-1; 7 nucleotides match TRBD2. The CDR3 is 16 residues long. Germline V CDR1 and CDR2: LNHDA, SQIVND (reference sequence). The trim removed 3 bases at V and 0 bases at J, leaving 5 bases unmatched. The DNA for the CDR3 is TGTGCCAGTAGTATTAACGGGAGGTACTCCTACAATGAGCAGTTCTTC. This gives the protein CASSINGRYSYNEQFF. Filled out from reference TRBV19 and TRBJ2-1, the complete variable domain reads DGGITQSPKYLFRKEGQNVTLSCEQNLNHDAMYWYRQDPGQGLRLIYYSQIVNDFQKGDIAEGYSVSREKKESFPLTVTSAQKNPTAFYLCASSINGRYSYNEQFFGPGTRLTVL.

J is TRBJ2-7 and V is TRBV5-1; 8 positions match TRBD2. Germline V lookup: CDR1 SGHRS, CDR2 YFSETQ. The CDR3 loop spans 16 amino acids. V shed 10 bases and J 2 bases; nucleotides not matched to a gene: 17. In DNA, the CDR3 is TGCGCCTCTCCGGGACTAGGAGTTACTCGTACCTACGAGCAGTACTTC. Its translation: CASPGLGVTRTYEQYF.

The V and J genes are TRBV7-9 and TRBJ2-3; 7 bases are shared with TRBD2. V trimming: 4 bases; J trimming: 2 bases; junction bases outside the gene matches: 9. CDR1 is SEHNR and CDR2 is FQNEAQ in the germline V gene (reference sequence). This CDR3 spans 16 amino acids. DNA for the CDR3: TGTGCCAGCAGCTCCAGATCAGCGGGAATCACAGATACGCAGTATTTT. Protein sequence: CASSSRSAGITDTQYF.

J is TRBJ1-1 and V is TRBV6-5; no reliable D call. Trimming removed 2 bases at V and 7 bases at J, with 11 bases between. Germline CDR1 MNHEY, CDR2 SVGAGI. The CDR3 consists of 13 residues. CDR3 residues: CASSYTAKGEAFF. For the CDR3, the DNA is TGTGCCAGCAGTTACACTGCGAAGGGTGAAGCTTTCTTT.

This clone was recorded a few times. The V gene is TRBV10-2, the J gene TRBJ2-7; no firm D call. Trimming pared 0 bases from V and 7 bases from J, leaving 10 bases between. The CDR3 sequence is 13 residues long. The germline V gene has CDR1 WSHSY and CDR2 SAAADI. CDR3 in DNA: TGCGCCAGCAGTGAGTCCCCCGAAGAGGAGCAGTACTTC. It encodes CASSESPEEEQYF.

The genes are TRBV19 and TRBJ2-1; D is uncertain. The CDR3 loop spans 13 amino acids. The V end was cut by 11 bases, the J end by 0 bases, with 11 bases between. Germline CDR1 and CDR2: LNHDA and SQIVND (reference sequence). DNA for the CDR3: TGTGCCTCTGGCCTGAGCTCCTACAATGAGCAGTTCTTC. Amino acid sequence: CASGLSSYNEQFF.

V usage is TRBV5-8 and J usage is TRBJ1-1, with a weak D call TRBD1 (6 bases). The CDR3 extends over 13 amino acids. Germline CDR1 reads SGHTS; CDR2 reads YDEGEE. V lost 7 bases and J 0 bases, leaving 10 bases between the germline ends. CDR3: CASPGGMNTEAFF. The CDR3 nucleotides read TGTGCCAGCCCCGGGGGCATGAACACTGAAGCTTTCTTT.

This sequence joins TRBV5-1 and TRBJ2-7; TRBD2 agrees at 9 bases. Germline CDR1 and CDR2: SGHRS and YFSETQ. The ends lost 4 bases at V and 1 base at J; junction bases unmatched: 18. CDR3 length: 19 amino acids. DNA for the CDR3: TGCGCCAGCAGCGAGGCCCGAAGCCCGACTAGCGGATTTTCCTACGAGCAGTACTTC. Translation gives CASSEARSPTSGFSYEQYF.

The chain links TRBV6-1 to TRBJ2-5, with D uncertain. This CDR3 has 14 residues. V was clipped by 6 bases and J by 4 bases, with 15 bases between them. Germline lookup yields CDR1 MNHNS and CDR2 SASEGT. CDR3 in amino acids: CASRLPGTGETQYF. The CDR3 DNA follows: TGTGCCAGCAGGCTACCCGGCACCGGAGAGACCCAGTACTTC.

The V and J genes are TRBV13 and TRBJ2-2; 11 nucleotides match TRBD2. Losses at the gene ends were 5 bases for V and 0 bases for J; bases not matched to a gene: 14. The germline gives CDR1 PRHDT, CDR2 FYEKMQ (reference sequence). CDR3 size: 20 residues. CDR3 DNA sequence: TGTGCCAGCAGCACTCGTGAGGGACTAGCGGACCCGGCGAACACCGGGGAGCTGTTTTTT. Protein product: CASSTREGLADPANTGELFF.

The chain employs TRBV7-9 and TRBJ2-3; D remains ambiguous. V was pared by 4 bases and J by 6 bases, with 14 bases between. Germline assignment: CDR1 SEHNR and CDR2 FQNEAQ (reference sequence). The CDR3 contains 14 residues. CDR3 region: CASSSVDQYDTQYF. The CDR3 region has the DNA TGTGCCAGCAGCTCGGTGGACCAGTACGATACGCAGTATTTT.

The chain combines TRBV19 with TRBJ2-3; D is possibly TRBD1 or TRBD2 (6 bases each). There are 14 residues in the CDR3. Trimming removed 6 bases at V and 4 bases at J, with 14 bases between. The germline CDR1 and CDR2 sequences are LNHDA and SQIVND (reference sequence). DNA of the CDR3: TGTGCCAGTAGGATTAGGGGGGCGCCAGATACGCAGTATTTT. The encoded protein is CASRIRGAPDTQYF. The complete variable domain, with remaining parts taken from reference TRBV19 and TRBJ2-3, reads DGGITQSPKYLFRKEGQNVTLSCEQNLNHDAMYWYRQDPGQGLRLIYYSQIVNDFQKGDIAEGYSVSREKKESFPLTVTSAQKNPTAFYLCASRIRGAPDTQYFGPGTRLTVL.

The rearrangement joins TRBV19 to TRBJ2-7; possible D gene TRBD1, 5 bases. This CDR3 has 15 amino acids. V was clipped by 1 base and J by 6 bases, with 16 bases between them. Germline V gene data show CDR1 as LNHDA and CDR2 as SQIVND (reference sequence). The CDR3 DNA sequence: TGTGCCAGTAGTATAGCTGGGGCAGCTACGACCGAGCAGTACTTC. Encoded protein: CASSIAGAATTEQYF.